These 23 T cell receptor beta chains share one sample of origin, sequenced in a study of early T cells in non-severe SARS-CoV-2 infection (TCRdb year 2021). The library relied on 5' RACE. Sequencing instrument: NextSeq 500. The public reads were reprocessed in TCRdb via fastp at Q25 and MiXCR, keeping in-frame beta chains. For every CDR3 protein sequence, its rows merge into one entry that carries the most common genes and DNA. Present in this sample are around 100,000 distinct CDR3 sequences, around 16% of which were seen just once. About 1.3% of the sample is in the top ten clones. The sample consisted of whole blood. The origin of the receptors is an adult who was a healthcare worker with PCR-confirmed SARS-CoV-2 infection or an uninfected control (not recorded which).

This clonotype was detected many times. The chain employs TRBV7-6 and TRBJ2-2, with D maybe TRBD2 (6 bases). CDR1 and CDR2 from the germline V gene are SGHVS and FNYEAQ. The CDR3 is 15 residues long. Trimming pared 5 bases from V and 4 bases from J, leaving 14 bases between. As DNA, the CDR3 is TGTGCCAGCAGCCCTAAGAGACTAGTCACCGGGGAGCTGTTTTTT. Its translation: CASSPKRLVTGELFF. Combining the CDR3 with reference TRBV7-6 and TRBJ2-2 gives the whole variable domain GAGVSQSPRYKVTKRGQDVALRCDPISGHVSLYWYRQALGQGPEFLTYFNYEAQQDKSGLPNDRFSAERPEGSISTLTIQRTEQRDSAMYRCASSPKRLVTGELFFGEGSRLTVL.

This clonotype was seen a handful of times. The chain couples TRBV10-2 to TRBJ1-2, with no clear D. Deletions cut 8 bases from V and 4 bases from J, with 14 bases between. The CDR3 is 13 amino acids. Germline V gene data show CDR1 as WSHSY and CDR2 as SAAADI. CDR3 sequence: CASSWPPTYGYTF. The CDR3 nucleotides are TGCGCCAGCTCCTGGCCCCCTACCTATGGCTACACCTTC.

This clonotype was detected many times. The chain carries TRBV20-1 and TRBJ2-2, with 9 bases lining up with TRBD1. The CDR3 length is 17 residues. Per germline, CDR1 DFQATT and CDR2 SNEGSKA (reference sequence). The V segment lost 0 bases and the J segment 4 bases; nucleotides outside the gene matches: 9. CDR3 sequence (DNA): TGCAGTGCTAGAGATCAGGGACAGGGAAAGGGCACCGGGGAGCTGTTTTTT. It yields the protein CSARDQGQGKGTGELFF.

A few counts support this clonotype. V is TRBV14 and J is TRBJ2-1, with 8 bases identical to TRBD2. The length of the CDR3 is 14 residues. Germline V gene lookup returns CDR1 SGHDN and CDR2 FVKESK. Trimming took 4 bases from V and 9 from J; bases not matched to a gene: 8. The CDR3 nucleotides are TGTGCCAGCAGCCCGGGACTAGATGGGAGTGAGCAGTTCTTC. The encoded protein is CASSPGLDGSEQFF.

This clonotype was recorded at least ten times. The chain joins TRBV7-8 to TRBJ2-5; D ambiguous. The CDR3 spans 15 residues. Germline CDR1 SGHVS, CDR2 FQNEAQ. V lost 1 base, J lost 0 bases, and 9 bases lay in between. CDR3 sequence (DNA): TGTGCCAGCAGCTTAGAAGCGAGTAACCAAGAGACCCAGTACTTC. As protein: CASSLEASNQETQYF. The whole variable domain, remainder taken from reference TRBV7-8 and TRBJ2-5, is GAGVSQSPRYKVAKRGQDVALRCDPISGHVSLFWYQQALGQGPEFLTYFQNEAQLDKSGLPSDRFFAERPEGSVSTLKIQRTQQEDSAVYLCASSLEASNQETQYFGPGTRLLVL.

This clonotype was seen repeatedly, ten times or more. The chain uses TRBV12-3 or TRBV12-4 and TRBJ2-7; 10 bases match TRBD2. V shed 3 bases and J 5 bases; nucleotides not matched to a gene: 4. There are 14 residues in the CDR3. The CDR3 loop is CASSLGLAGDEQYF. The DNA of the CDR3 is TGTGCCAGCAGTTTGGGTCTAGCGGGAGACGAGCAGTACTTC.

There are a few counts of this clonotype. The chain combines TRBV28 with TRBJ2-7; D gene unclear. Trimming left V 7 bases short and J 3 bases short, with 16 bases between. The germline V gene encodes CDR1 MDHEN and CDR2 SYDVKM. The CDR3 contains 14 residues. As DNA, the CDR3 is TGTGCCAGCACTCACGGAGAGAGAGGCTACGAGCAGTACTTC. This encodes CASTHGERGYEQYF.

There are a few counts of this clonotype. The junction does not match germline at one end; this may be a read error. The chain combines TRBV20-1 with TRBJ1-5; 9 nucleotides match TRBD1. CDR3 length: 12 residues. Germline CDR1 is DFQATT and CDR2 is SNEGSKA (reference sequence). CDR3 region: CSATGGSQPQHF. CDR3 nucleotides: TGCAGCGCTACAGGGGGCAGTCAGCCCCAGCATTTT.

This clonotype was seen a few times. The chain carries TRBV7-2 and TRBJ2-1; 11 bases agree with TRBD1. After removal of 3 bases from V and 4 bases from J, the junction contained 5 bases not matched to a gene. Per the germline V gene, CDR1 is SGHTA and CDR2 is FQGNSA. The CDR3 runs to 16 residues. The CDR3 loop is CASSFSGTGGYNEQFF. CDR3 nucleotides: TGTGCCAGCAGCTTTTCCGGGACAGGGGGTTACAATGAGCAGTTCTTC.

V usage is TRBV29-1 and J usage is TRBJ1-5, with a possible D match to TRBD1 (5 bases). The CDR3 length is 15 residues. The germline V gene has CDR1 SQVTM and CDR2 ANQGSEA. The ends were cut back, 2 bases at V and 0 bases at J, with 11 bases in the middle. The CDR3 protein is CSVEPGLHSNQPQHF. CDR3 DNA: TGCAGCGTTGAACCGGGACTCCATAGCAATCAGCCCCAGCATTTT.

V is TRBV7-9 and J is TRBJ1-2; 8 bases fit TRBD1. The CDR3 has 12 residues. CDR1 and CDR2 (germline): SEHNR, FQNEAQ (reference sequence). The trim removed 6 bases at V and 7 bases at J, leaving 4 bases unmatched. The CDR3 bases are TGTGCCAGCAGTTTTGACAGGGGTGGCTACACCTTC. Its translation is CASSFDRGGYTF.

The chain uses TRBV5-1 and TRBJ2-3; D might be TRBD1 or TRBD2, each matching 5 bases. Germline CDR1 reads SGHRS; CDR2 reads YFSETQ. V lost 0 bases to trimming and J lost 0 bases, with 14 bases between them. The CDR3 consists of 17 residues. The CDR3, as DNA: TGCGCCAGCAGCTTGGGCCTAGGGACGGCTAGCACAGATACGCAGTATTTT. Translation gives CASSLGLGTASTDTQYF. The full variable domain, completed using reference TRBV5-1 and TRBJ2-3, is KAGVTQTPRYLIKTRGQQVTLSCSPISGHRSVSWYQQTPGQGLQFLFEYFSETQRNKGNFPGRFSGRQFSNSRSEMNVSTLELGDSALYLCASSLGLGTASTDTQYFGPGTRLTVL.

The chain combines TRBV7-7 with TRBJ2-7, with 7 bases lining up with TRBD2. V lost 0 bases, J lost 4 bases, and 6 bases stayed unmatched. Germline V gene data show CDR1 as SSHAT and CDR2 as FNYEAQ (reference sequence). CDR3 size: 15 residues. CDR3 region: CASSLAPGGSYEQYF. The DNA of the CDR3 is TGTGCCAGCAGCTTAGCTCCGGGGGGATCGTACGAGCAGTACTTC.

The CDR3 DNA reads TGCAGTGCTGATCCGGGACTAGCGGGCCCAGAGCAGTTCTTC. Translated, it gives CSADPGLAGPEQFF. The chain uses TRBV20-1 and TRBJ2-1; 12 bases line up with TRBD2. V trimming: 5 bases; J trimming: 10 bases; junction bases outside the gene matches: 9. Germline V CDR1 and CDR2: DFQATT, SNEGSKA (reference sequence). The CDR3 extends over 14 amino acids.

This clonotype was counted only a few times. V usage is TRBV5-5 and J usage is TRBJ2-7, with D uncertain. The germline gives CDR1 SGHKS, CDR2 YYEKEE (reference sequence). CDR3 size: 12 residues. V lost 2 bases to trimming and J lost 6 bases, with 9 bases between them. The CDR3 is CASSLLSGEQYF. The CDR3 DNA reads TGTGCCAGCAGCTTATTATCGGGCGAGCAGTACTTC. Using reference TRBV5-5 and TRBJ2-7 for the parts outside the CDR3, the full variable domain is DAGVTQSPTHLIKTRGQQVTLRCSPISGHKSVSWYQQVLGQGPQFIFQYYEKEERGRGNFPDRFSARQFPNYSSELNVNALLLGDSALYLCASSLLSGEQYFGPGTRLTVT.

The genes are TRBV20-1 and TRBJ1-5; D perhaps matches TRBD1 (6 bases). The germline V gene has CDR1 DFQATT and CDR2 SNEGSKA (reference sequence). This CDR3 has 13 residues. V was shortened by 0 bases and J by 6 bases, with 9 bases between the two germline ends. In DNA form, the CDR3 reads TGCAGTGCTAGAGACAGGGGAGGTCAGCCCCAGCATTTT. It specifies CSARDRGGQPQHF.

The table lists this clonotype with a few counts. The rearrangement joins TRBV25-1 to TRBJ2-1; 8 bases agree with TRBD2. Trimming took 7 bases from V and 8 from J; bases not matched to a gene: 7. This CDR3 comprises 13 residues. Germline CDR1 reads MGHDK; CDR2 reads SYGVNS. CDR3 in DNA: TGTGCCAGCACACCGGGACTAGGGGATGAGCAGTTCTTC. Amino acids: CASTPGLGDEQFF.

The rearrangement links TRBV5-5 to TRBJ1-1, with D possibly TRBD1 on 6 matching bases. The germline gives CDR1 SGHKS, CDR2 YYEKEE (reference sequence). Trimming removed 5 bases from V and 1 base from J, with 12 bases in between. This CDR3 is 14 amino acids long. The CDR3 spells CASRLTGQNTEAFF. The CDR3 DNA is TGTGCCAGCAGGTTGACAGGACAGAACACTGAAGCTTTCTTT.

The CDR3 is CASSESRAETQYF. CDR3 bases: TGTGCCAGCAGCGAAAGTAGGGCGGAGACCCAGTACTTC. V usage is TRBV7-2 and J usage is TRBJ2-5; unclear D gene. Trimming took 5 bases from V and 5 from J, leaving 12 bases between them. Germline V gene lookup returns CDR1 SGHTA and CDR2 FQGNSA. This CDR3 comprises 13 residues.

This clonotype was observed a handful of times. The chain employs TRBV6-2 or TRBV6-3 and TRBJ2-7; 8 nucleotides agree with TRBD1. V gave up 5 bases and J gave up 0 bases; unmatched junction bases: 12. This CDR3 has 17 residues. Germline V gene data show CDR1 as MNHEY and CDR2 as SVGEGT. The CDR3 DNA sequence: TGTGCCAGCAGTATTTCGGTCGGGGACAGGAACTCCTACGAGCAGTACTTC. Translating gives CASSISVGDRNSYEQYF.

This clonotype turned up a few times. This sequence joins TRBV7-2 and TRBJ1-2; D is perhaps TRBD1 (6 bases). V was cut by 5 bases and J by 9 bases, with 25 bases left in between. The CDR3 has 16 amino acids. Looked up from germline, CDR1 is SGHTA and CDR2 is FQGNSA. The CDR3 bases are TGTGCCAGCAGCCCGATTCACCCGCGACAGGCCGGTAGCTACACCTTC. Its protein is CASSPIHPRQAGSYTF.

The gene calls are TRBV28 and TRBJ1-2, with TRBD1 as a possible D gene (5 bases). The CDR3 totals 12 residues. V was pared by 6 bases and J by 4 bases, with 9 bases between. CDR1 MDHEN and CDR2 SYDVKM come from the germline V gene. This chain's CDR3 is CASRDTGYGYTF. For the CDR3, the DNA is TGTGCCAGCAGAGACACAGGCTATGGCTACACCTTC.

The chain combines TRBV5-4 with TRBJ2-3; the D gene could be TRBD1 or TRBD2 (5 bases each). CDR3 length: 16 amino acids. Trimming removed 3 bases from V and 2 bases from J, with 16 bases in between. CDR1 is SGHNT, CDR2 YYREEE, per germline (reference sequence). CDR3: CASSSGTLLFTDTQYF. CDR3 DNA sequence: TGTGCCAGCAGCTCCGGGACCCTCCTCTTCACAGATACGCAGTATTTT.